A single sample is the source of the 20 T cell receptor beta chains below, sequenced in a study of OX40 agonist ivuxolimab in advanced cancers. TCRdb's table, derived via immunoSEQ multiplex PCR, lists solely in-frame clones and lacks some. In the table there are fewer than 95,000 clones, 70% to 85% of which are singletons. Specimen: CD4+ or CD8+ T cells sorted from blood, collected in a trial of the OX40 agonist ivuxolimab. The receptors come from an adult with an advanced solid tumor such as melanoma, head and neck, liver or kidney cancer.

About this clone: The sample holds other DNA sequences that translate to the same CDR3. The chain has TRBV28 and TRBJ1-5, with 7 bases aligning to TRBD1. This CDR3 contains 14 residues. J was trimmed by 4 bases and V by 5 bases; bases with no gene match: 5. The germline V gene has CDR1 MDHEN and CDR2 SYDVKM. CDR3 region: CASSGTGVNQPQHF. DNA of the CDR3: TGTGCCAGCAGTGGCACAGGGGTTAATCAGCCCCAGCATTTT.

The V gene is TRBV9, the J gene TRBJ2-1; a possible D gene is TRBD1 (7 bases). Germline V gene sequence: CDR1 SGDLS, CDR2 YYNGEE. This CDR3 spans 17 amino acids. V dropped 3 bases and J dropped 7 bases, with 23 bases sitting between them. In nucleotides, the CDR3 is TGTGCCAGCAGCGCCTCGGGTGGAGGGGGCAGAATTAATGAGCAGTTCTTC. It yields the protein CASSASGGGGRINEQFF.

V gene TRBV18 combines with J gene TRBJ1-5; 8 bases fit TRBD1. Looked up from germline, CDR1 is KGHSH and CDR2 is LQKENI. The CDR3 sequence is 16 residues long. V trimming: 2 bases; J trimming: 7 bases; junction bases outside the gene matches: 10. CDR3 DNA sequence: TGTGCCAGCTCACCAAAAGGGACAGGTAGAATGCAGCCCCAGCATTTT. This gives the protein CASSPKGTGRMQPQHF.

This clone has only one observation. The chain links TRBV11-1 to TRBJ1-2, with D unclear. The germline V gene has CDR1 SGHAT and CDR2 FQDESV (reference sequence). The CDR3 is made up of 13 amino acids. V was trimmed by 6 bases and J by 4 bases, leaving 12 bases between them. Written as DNA, the CDR3 is TGTGCCAGCAGTCCCCCCGGGGTCTATGGCTACACCTTC. Translating it yields CASSPPGVYGYTF.

The rearrangement uses TRBV28 and TRBJ2-3; possibly TRBD2 for D (6 bases). Germline lookup yields CDR1 MDHEN and CDR2 SYDVKM. CDR3 size: 13 residues. The germline V and J ends were trimmed by 3 bases and 6 bases, with 10 bases remaining between them. The chain's CDR3 is CASSFGGDDTQYF. DNA of the CDR3: TGTGCCAGCAGTTTCGGGGGAGACGATACGCAGTATTTT.

The chain is built from TRBV4-1 and TRBJ1-5, with D possibly matching TRBD1 (5 bases). CDR1 is MGHRA, CDR2 YSYEKL, per germline. CDR3 length equals 15 residues. Trimming took 0 bases from V and 1 from J, leaving 7 bases between them. The CDR3 DNA follows: TGCGCCAGCAGCCAAGAAGGACACAGCAATCAGCCCCAGCATTTT. This codes for CASSQEGHSNQPQHF.

The chain is built from TRBV5-1 and TRBJ1-2; D is unclear. V lost 0 bases and J 3 bases, leaving 6 bases between the germline ends. This CDR3 has 13 amino acids. Germline V lookup: CDR1 SGHRS, CDR2 YFSETQ. This CDR3 reads CASSLGQDYGYTF. The CDR3 nucleotides read TGCGCCAGCAGCTTGGGCCAAGACTATGGCTACACCTTC. Filled out from reference TRBV5-1 and TRBJ1-2, the complete variable domain reads KAGVTQTPRYLIKTRGQQVTLSCSPISGHRSVSWYQQTPGQGLQFLFEYFSETQRNKGNFPGRFSGRQFSNSRSEMNVSTLELGDSALYLCASSLGQDYGYTFGSGTRLTVV.

The chain recombines TRBV18 with TRBJ1-2; D may be TRBD1 (5 bases). Germline lookup yields CDR1 KGHSH and CDR2 LQKENI. The CDR3 covers 14 residues. The ends were cut back, 6 bases at V and 8 bases at J, with 19 bases in the middle. For the CDR3, the DNA is TGTGCCAGCTCCCCTGTAGGGGATTCGAGAGGCTACACCTTC. Residues: CASSPVGDSRGYTF.

This chain links TRBV5-4 with TRBJ2-6; 11 nucleotides align to TRBD2. The junction had 11 bases not matched to a gene; V was cut back by 3 bases and J by 0 bases. The germline V gene encodes CDR1 SGHNT and CDR2 YYREEE (reference sequence). CDR3 size: 20 residues. The CDR3 spells CASSSQARLAGNSGANVLTF. The CDR3 DNA reads as TGTGCCAGCAGCTCCCAAGCTCGACTAGCGGGAAACTCTGGGGCCAACGTCCTGACTTTC.

The chain is built from TRBV9 and TRBJ2-5; tentative D call: TRBD1 (6 bases). Germline V gives CDR1 SGDLS, CDR2 YYNGEE. CDR3 length equals 14 residues. Trimming stripped 3 bases from V and 7 bases from J, with 16 bases between. CDR3 sequence (DNA): TGTGCCAGCAGCGGGCAGGGGTTTCTAGGGACCCAGTACTTC. This gives the protein CASSGQGFLGTQYF.

Comments on this clone: This sample includes further DNA sequences coding for the same CDR3. The J gene is TRBJ2-7, the V gene TRBV4-1; TRBD1 agrees at 11 bases. Germline-derived CDR1 and CDR2 are MGHRA and YSYEKL. The CDR3 spans 14 residues. The V gene end was trimmed by 4 bases and the J gene end by 4 bases; junction bases not matched to a gene: 3. CDR3 region: CASSPGTGGYEQYF. The CDR3 bases are TGCGCCAGCAGCCCCGGGACAGGGGGGTACGAGCAGTACTTC.

The V call is TRBV28, the J call TRBJ1-1; no clear D gene. Per germline, CDR1 MDHEN and CDR2 SYDVKM. The CDR3 sequence is 13 residues long. Trimming left V 7 bases short and J 2 bases short, with 11 bases between. CDR3 DNA sequence: TGTGCCAGCACCTGGTCGGGAAACACTGAAGCTTTCTTT. Translating it yields CASTWSGNTEAFF. The full variable domain, its missing parts supplied by reference TRBV28 and TRBJ1-1, is DVKVTQSSRYLVKRTGEKVFLECVQDMDHENMFWYRQDPGLGLRLIYFSYDVKMKEKGDIPEGYSVSREKKERFSLILESASTNQTSMYLCASTWSGNTEAFFGQGTRLTVV.

The chain joins TRBV7-9 to TRBJ1-1, with D uncertain. V was clipped by 1 base and J by 8 bases, with 11 bases between them. The CDR3 runs 13 residues. From germline, CDR1 is SEHNR and CDR2 FQNEAQ (reference sequence). The CDR3 protein is CASSLEYNAEAFF. Written as DNA, the CDR3 is TGTGCCAGCAGCTTAGAGTACAATGCCGAAGCTTTCTTT. The whole variable domain, remainder taken from reference TRBV7-9 and TRBJ1-1, is DTGVSQNPRHKITKRGQNVTFRCDPISEHNRLYWYRQTLGQGPEFLTYFQNEAQLEKSRLLSDRFSAERPKGSFSTLEIQRTEQGDSAMYLCASSLEYNAEAFFGQGTRLTVV.

J is TRBJ2-3 and V is TRBV27, with D maybe TRBD2 (6 bases). Germline CDR1 reads MNHEY; CDR2 reads SMNVEV (reference sequence). This CDR3 contains 15 residues. With 5 bases removed from V and 1 base from J, the gap between germline ends came to 13 bases. This CDR3 reads CASSPRGYGTDTQYF. In DNA, the CDR3 is TGTGCCAGCAGTCCGCGGGGTTACGGCACAGATACGCAGTATTTT.

The chain has TRBV28 and TRBJ1-2; D remains ambiguous. The germline V and J ends were trimmed by 10 bases and 2 bases, with 8 bases remaining between them. The CDR3 sequence is 11 residues long. Germline V gene data show CDR1 as MDHEN and CDR2 as SYDVKM. CDR3 loop: CAIQANYGYTF. CDR3 sequence (DNA): TGTGCCATTCAGGCCAACTATGGCTACACCTTC.

The chain carries TRBV28 and TRBJ1-1; TRBD1 matches at 10 bases. Germline V CDR1 and CDR2: MDHEN, SYDVKM. Unmatched junction bases numbered 4, after V lost 5 bases and J lost 1 base. The CDR3 totals 15 residues. CDR3 sequence reads: CASSGQGGWNTEAFF. DNA for the CDR3: TGTGCCAGCAGTGGACAGGGGGGGTGGAACACTGAAGCTTTCTTT.

Comments on this clone: The identical CDR3 is also encoded by other nucleotide sequences in the sample. In DNA, the CDR3 is TGTGCCAGCAGCTTTGGGGGGCGCACAGATACGCAGTATTTT. Translating it yields CASSFGGRTDTQYF. The chain uses TRBV5-4 and TRBJ2-3; D possibly matches TRBD1 or TRBD2 (6 bases each). This CDR3 is 14 amino acids long. Germline V lookup: CDR1 SGHNT, CDR2 YYREEE (reference sequence). The ends were cut back, 2 bases at V and 1 base at J, with 8 bases in the middle.

The chain is built from TRBV18 and TRBJ2-2; possibly TRBD1 for D (5 bases). V was pared by 3 bases and J by 8 bases, with 13 bases between. The CDR3 loop spans 14 amino acids. Germline-derived CDR1 and CDR2 are KGHSH and LQKENI. The CDR3 DNA is TGTGCCAGCTCACCTTCCGGCAGGGCTGGGGAGCTGTTTTTT. It is translated as CASSPSGRAGELFF.

This clone was recorded once. This sequence joins TRBV7-2 and TRBJ2-7, with TRBD2 identical over 11 bases. The CDR3 contains 14 residues. The J segment lost 7 bases and the V segment lost 3 bases, leaving 5 bases of the junction unmatched. CDR1 is SGHTA, CDR2 FQGNSA, per germline. Here the CDR3 reads CASSFGLAGGEQYF. CDR3 DNA: TGTGCCAGCAGCTTTGGACTAGCGGGTGGAGAGCAGTACTTC. Based on the CDR3 plus reference TRBV7-2 and TRBJ2-7, the full variable domain is GAGVSQSPSNKVTEKGKDVELRCDPISGHTALYWYRQSLGQGLEFLIYFQGNSAPDKSGLPSDRFSAERTGGSVSTLTIQRTQQEDSAVYLCASSFGLAGGEQYFGPGTRLTVT.

The CDR3 loop is CASGTDSSYEQYV. The CDR3 coding sequence is TGTGCCAGCGGCACGGACAGCTCCTACGAGCAGTACGTC. The chain recombines TRBV2 with TRBJ2-7, with D possibly being TRBD1 (6 bases). CDR1 and CDR2 (germline): SNHLY, FYNNEI. The V gene lost 8 bases and the J gene lost 0 bases, with 11 bases spanning the gap. CDR3 length: 13 amino acids.